Shown below are 7 T cell receptor beta chains from a single sample sequenced in a study of cytomegalovirus exposure and HLA in healthy donors. The PCR had 60 Vbeta and 13 Jbeta primers. Some clones are missing from TCRdb's copy, which holds only in-frame ones; the method was immunoSEQ multiplex PCR. This sample carries about 180,000 clones, 75% to 85% of them seen once, and the ten largest clones take roughly 3.7%. The specimen sequenced was PBMCs. The receptors were sampled from a woman aged 55-70 years in good health and CMV-seropositive.

This chain links TRBV5-8 with TRBJ2-7, with a possible D match to TRBD2 (6 bases). Trimming pared 4 bases from V and 3 bases from J, leaving 14 bases between. Per germline, CDR1 SGHTS and CDR2 YDEGEE. This CDR3 is 14 amino acids long. CDR3 amino acids: CASSQTRSLYEQYF. The CDR3 bases are TGTGCCAGCAGCCAGACTAGAAGTCTCTACGAGCAGTACTTC.

This clone is a singleton in its sample. The gene calls are TRBV18 and TRBJ2-2, with D perhaps matching TRBD2 (6 bases). Deletions cut 8 bases from V and 1 base from J, with 14 bases between. The germline CDR1 and CDR2 sequences are KGHSH and LQKENI. The CDR3 consists of 15 residues. The CDR3: CASRGSAWNTGELFF. Here the CDR3 DNA reads TGTGCCAGCCGGGGGAGCGCATGGAACACCGGGGAGCTGTTTTTT.

J is TRBJ1-2 and V is TRBV10-3; a possible D gene is TRBD1 (6 bases). The CDR3 is 14 amino acids. Per germline, CDR1 ENHRY and CDR2 SYGVKD. V shed 3 bases and J shed 4 bases, with 12 bases lying between them. This CDR3 is CAISEGGVSYGYTF. CDR3 DNA: TGTGCCATCAGTGAAGGGGGGGTATCCTATGGCTACACCTTC.

The chain joins TRBV5-1 to TRBJ1-3; TRBD1 is a possible D gene (5 bases). The germline V gene has CDR1 SGHRS and CDR2 YFSETQ. The length of the CDR3 is 16 residues. V lost 4 bases and J lost 0, with 14 bases in between. CDR3 protein: CASSDQQVTSGNTIYF. In DNA form, the CDR3 reads TGCGCCAGCAGCGACCAACAGGTTACCTCTGGAAACACCATATATTTT.

V gene TRBV6-6 combines with J gene TRBJ1-2; TRBD1 matches 10 bases. J was trimmed by 8 bases and V by 4 bases; bases with no gene match: 10. Germline-derived CDR1 and CDR2 are MNHNY and SVGAGI (reference sequence). There are 15 residues in the CDR3. Written as DNA, the CDR3 is TGTGCCAGCAGTTCTATCCGGGACAGGGGAGAGGGCTACACCTTC. The encoded protein is CASSSIRDRGEGYTF.

The CDR3 sequence is CASSQDPQGSQYF. The CDR3, as DNA: TGCGCCAGCAGCCAAGACCCCCAGGGGTCGCAGTATTTT. This chain uses TRBV4-1 with TRBJ2-3; D might be TRBD1 (6 bases). Between the trimmed V and J ends, which lost 0 bases and 10 bases, there was a span of 11 bases. The CDR3 loop spans 13 amino acids. Germline CDR1 reads MGHRA; CDR2 reads YSYEKL.

The rearrangement joins TRBV19 to TRBJ2-7; 7 positions agree with TRBD1. This CDR3 has 14 amino acids. CDR1 and CDR2 from the germline V gene are LNHDA and SQIVND (reference sequence). V shed 4 bases, J shed 4 bases, and the junction held 7 bases outside the gene matches. The CDR3 is CASSNGRGSYEQYF. CDR3 in DNA: TGTGCCAGTAGTAATGGCAGGGGGTCTTACGAGCAGTACTTC. Full variable domain (outside the CDR3, taken from reference TRBV19 and TRBJ2-7): DGGITQSPKYLFRKEGQNVTLSCEQNLNHDAMYWYRQDPGQGLRLIYYSQIVNDFQKGDIAEGYSVSREKKESFPLTVTSAQKNPTAFYLCASSNGRGSYEQYFGPGTRLTVT.